This passage covers 18 T cell receptor beta chains from one sample sequenced in a study of OX40 agonist ivuxolimab in advanced cancers. TCRdb keeps only in-frame clones here, not all; method: immunoSEQ multiplex PCR. The sample contains fewer than 35,000 clones, about nine tenths of which appear only once. This specimen was CD4+ or CD8+ T cells sorted from blood, taken in a trial of the OX40 agonist ivuxolimab. Receptors were obtained from an adult with an advanced solid tumor such as melanoma, head and neck, liver or kidney cancer.

This chain joins TRBV19 and TRBJ1-1; 9 bases are shared with TRBD1. This CDR3 region has 13 residues. Germline CDR1 reads LNHDA; CDR2 reads SQIVND (reference sequence). The V segment lost 8 bases and the J segment 1 base; nucleotides outside the gene matches: 2. The CDR3 reads CASVTGGNTEAFF. The CDR3 DNA follows: TGTGCCAGTGTGACAGGGGGGAACACTGAAGCTTTCTTT.

This clone was observed a single time. This likely comes from a read error, as the CDR3 has no conserved phenylalanine or tryptophan at its end. The chain couples TRBV2 to TRBJ1-1, with D unclear. CDR3 length equals 13 residues. Germline V CDR1 and CDR2: SNHLY, FYNNEI. With 6 bases removed from V and 1 base from J, the gap between germline ends came to 9 bases. The CDR3 is CASRQYSNTEAFL. In nucleotides, the CDR3 is TGTGCCAGCAGACAGTATTCGAACACTGAAGCTTTCCTT.

The chain joins TRBV28 to TRBJ2-7; 7 positions match TRBD2. Germline V gives CDR1 MDHEN, CDR2 SYDVKM. V lost 11 bases and J lost 1; bases outside the gene matches: 8. The CDR3 totals 13 residues. This CDR3 reads CAHSGGSSYEQYF. The CDR3 DNA reads TGTGCCCATTCGGGCGGGAGTTCCTACGAGCAGTACTTC.

CDR3 nucleotides: TGTGCCAGCAGCCCGCGCAGTCCGTTTTCTGAGCAGTTCTTC. This codes for CASSPRSPFSEQFF. The chain carries TRBV2 and TRBJ2-1; D unclear. In germline, CDR1 is SNHLY, CDR2 FYNNEI. The V gene lost 6 bases and the J gene lost 9 bases, with 18 bases spanning the gap. The CDR3 sequence is 14 residues long.

The chain couples TRBV7-2 to TRBJ2-3; D unresolved. CDR3 length: 14 residues. Trimming removed 2 bases from V and 2 bases from J, with 8 bases in between. CDR1 SGHTA and CDR2 FQGNSA come from the germline V gene. The chain's CDR3 is CASSLRVVTDTQYF. The CDR3 DNA reads as TGTGCCAGCAGCTTACGGGTTGTCACAGATACGCAGTATTTT.

This chain connects TRBV4-1 to TRBJ2-7; 7 nucleotides agree with TRBD1. V shed 2 bases and J 3 bases; nucleotides not matched to a gene: 10. Germline lookup yields CDR1 MGHRA and CDR2 YSYEKL. This CDR3 comprises 16 residues. The CDR3 loop reads CASSQTPGQTYYEQYF. CDR3 nucleotide sequence: TGCGCCAGCAGCCAAACCCCGGGACAGACCTACTACGAGCAGTACTTC.

This sequence joins TRBV5-4 and TRBJ2-1; 8 nucleotides align to TRBD2. V shed 3 bases and J 9 bases; nucleotides not matched to a gene: 11. Germline CDR1 and CDR2: SGHNT and YYREEE (reference sequence). This CDR3 is built from 15 residues. CDR3 sequence reads: CASSWGLGSAPEQFF. As DNA, the CDR3 is TGTGCCAGCAGCTGGGGACTAGGGTCCGCCCCTGAGCAGTTCTTC.

This clone has just a few counts. J is TRBJ2-7 and V is TRBV28; 8 bases match TRBD2. With 1 base clipped from V and 6 bases from J, the junction kept 11 bases outside the gene matches. This CDR3 has 16 residues. In germline, CDR1 is MDHEN, CDR2 SYDVKM. CDR3 in DNA: TGTGCCAGCAGTTTATCTTTTTCGACTAGCGATCTCGAGCAGTACTTC. Protein product: CASSLSFSTSDLEQYF.

The table lists this clone with a few counts. This chain links TRBV4-2 with TRBJ1-1; D is ambiguous. The CDR3 covers 13 residues. Germline V gives CDR1 LGHNA, CDR2 YNFKEQ. V lost 3 bases and J 11 bases, leaving 16 bases between the germline ends. This CDR3 reads CASSQLDGPEAFF. The CDR3, as DNA: TGTGCCAGCAGCCAGCTGGACGGCCCGGAGGCTTTCTTT.

The rearrangement uses TRBV6-6 and TRBJ1-6; TRBD1 matches at 12 bases. The J segment lost 10 bases and the V segment lost 6 bases, leaving 7 bases of the junction unmatched. CDR3 length: 15 amino acids. Germline V gives CDR1 MNHNY, CDR2 SVGAGI (reference sequence). The CDR3, as DNA: TGTGCCAGCAGGCCTGCCGGGACAGGGGGCTCACCCCTCCACTTT. This encodes CASRPAGTGGSPLHF.

This clone has a single count. The chain is built from TRBV4-2 and TRBJ2-1; D remains ambiguous. Germline V CDR1 and CDR2: LGHNA, YNFKEQ. The CDR3 loop spans 16 amino acids. Deletions cut 0 bases from V and 4 bases from J, with 13 bases between. For the CDR3, the DNA is TGTGCCAGCAGCCAAGATGGGCAAAGTCCATACAATGAGCAGTTCTTC. This gives the protein CASSQDGQSPYNEQFF.

V and J are TRBV19 and TRBJ2-7; possibly TRBD2 for D (7 bases). V was clipped by 3 bases and J by 5 bases, with 11 bases between them. The germline CDR1 and CDR2 sequences are LNHDA and SQIVND (reference sequence). The CDR3 totals 13 residues. The CDR3 nucleotides read TGTGCCAGTAGTATTGCGGGGGACAACGAGCAGTACTTC. Amino acids: CASSIAGDNEQYF. The variable domain in full, with the rest retrieved from reference TRBV19 and TRBJ2-7, is DGGITQSPKYLFRKEGQNVTLSCEQNLNHDAMYWYRQDPGQGLRLIYYSQIVNDFQKGDIAEGYSVSREKKESFPLTVTSAQKNPTAFYLCASSIAGDNEQYFGPGTRLTVT.

This rearrangement joins TRBV6-4 to TRBJ2-2, with D unresolved. Germline V gene data show CDR1 as MRHNA and CDR2 as SNTAGT. There are 17 residues in the CDR3. Trimming pared 2 bases from V and 7 bases from J, leaving 20 bases between. As DNA, the CDR3 is TGTGCCAGCAGTGACCGGGTAGTGGGCCCGATGGGCGGGGAGCTGTTTTTT. Encoded protein: CASSDRVVGPMGGELFF.

The chain uses TRBV29-1 and TRBJ2-1; 7 nucleotides line up with TRBD2. The CDR3 is 14 residues long. Germline V CDR1 and CDR2: SQVTM, ANQGSEA. With 7 bases clipped from V and 3 bases from J, the junction kept 9 bases outside the gene matches. The CDR3 region has the DNA TGCAGCGCACCCCAAGAGCGGGACTACAATGAGCAGTTCTTC. As protein: CSAPQERDYNEQFF.

Here the CDR3 DNA reads TGTGCCAGCAGCTTTCACTTTAAGGGACCGTTGGACAGCCGAACAAATGAGCAGTTCTTC. It specifies CASSFHFKGPLDSRTNEQFF. This chain joins TRBV13 and TRBJ2-1, with D perhaps TRBD1 (6 bases). Germline CDR1 is PRHDT and CDR2 is FYEKMQ (reference sequence). The CDR3 runs 20 residues. The V end lost 3 bases, the J end lost 7 bases, and 31 bases lay between the germline ends.

This chain joins TRBV7-2 and TRBJ2-1, with TRBD1 matching over 11 bases. Trimming took 5 bases from V and 7 from J; bases not matched to a gene: 7. There are 15 residues in the CDR3. CDR1 SGHTA and CDR2 FQGNSA come from the germline V gene. DNA of the CDR3: TGTGCCAGCAGCGTCCCGGGACAGGGGGAAAATGAGCAGTTCTTC. It encodes CASSVPGQGENEQFF.

This chain uses TRBV13 with TRBJ1-1, with D hard to call. Germline values: CDR1 PRHDT, CDR2 FYEKMQ (reference sequence). The germline V and J ends were trimmed by 4 bases and 4 bases, with 7 bases remaining between them. The CDR3 loop spans 12 amino acids. CDR3 sequence: CASSSDRTEAFF. The DNA of the CDR3 is TGTGCCAGCAGCTCTGATCGCACTGAAGCTTTCTTT.

The rearrangement uses TRBV29-1 and TRBJ1-2; D possibly corresponds to TRBD1 (6 bases). Trimming cost V 3 bases and J 8 bases, with 16 bases left between them. Looked up from germline, CDR1 is SQVTM and CDR2 is ANQGSEA. The CDR3 has 13 residues. The CDR3 bases are TGCAGCGTTGATCGTCGGGCAGGGGAAGGCTACACCTTC. Translated, it gives CSVDRRAGEGYTF. The entire variable domain, with the rest obtained from reference TRBV29-1 and TRBJ1-2, is as follows: SAVISQKPSRDICQRGTSLTIQCQVDSQVTMMFWYRQQPGQSLTLIATANQGSEATYESGFVIDKFPISRPNLTFSTLTVSNMSPEDSSIYLCSVDRRAGEGYTFGSGTRLTVV.